This TCR beta chain was captured in a study of T-cell reconstitution after alpha-beta-depleted transplantation in children. This clonotype was seen only a few times. A library of TCRbeta sequences, prepared with unique molecular identifiers, was generated. A single record per CDR3 protein comes from TCRdb applying MiXCR to the PCR reads. The sample records almost 400,000 distinct CDR3 sequences, about a fifth being singletons. The CDR3 sequence is 15 residues long. Germline CDR1 and CDR2: SQVTM and ANQGSEA. V lost 3 bases and J 7 bases, leaving 16 bases between the germline ends. This chain uses TRBV29-1 with TRBJ1-6, with D hard to call. The source of this sequence is a human donor who donated a stem cell graft to a child with acute myeloid leukemia. The source was PBMCs from the stem cell graft donor, collected from the stem cell graft. Here the CDR3 DNA reads TGCAGCGTTGAGCCGGCCACCGGGCTCAATTCACCCCTCCACTTT. Translation: CSVEPATGLNSPLHF. The complete variable domain, with remaining parts taken from reference TRBV29-1 and TRBJ1-6, reads SAVISQKPSRDICQRGTSLTIQCQVDSQVTMMFWYRQQPGQSLTLIATANQGSEATYESGFVIDKFPISRPNLTFSTLTVSNMSPEDSSIYLCSVEPATGLNSPLHFGNGTRLTVT.